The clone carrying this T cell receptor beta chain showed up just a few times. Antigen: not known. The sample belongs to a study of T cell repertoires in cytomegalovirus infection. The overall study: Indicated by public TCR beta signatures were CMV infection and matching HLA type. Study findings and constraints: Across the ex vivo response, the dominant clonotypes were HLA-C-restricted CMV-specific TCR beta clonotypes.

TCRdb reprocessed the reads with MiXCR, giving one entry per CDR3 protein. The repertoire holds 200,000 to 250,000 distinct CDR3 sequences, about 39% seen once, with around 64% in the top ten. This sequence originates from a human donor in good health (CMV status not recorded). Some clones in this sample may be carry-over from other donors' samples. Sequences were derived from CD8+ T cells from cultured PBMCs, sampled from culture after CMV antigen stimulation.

The CDR3 spells CSARDVDSYNEQFF. DNA of the CDR3: TGCAGTGCTAGAGATGTGGACTCTTACAATGAGCAGTTCTTC. This rearrangement joins TRBV20-1 to TRBJ2-1; D possibly corresponds to TRBD2 (5 bases). The ends were cut back, 0 bases at V and 4 bases at J, with 10 bases in the middle. This CDR3 has 14 amino acids. Per germline, CDR1 DFQATT and CDR2 SNEGSKA (reference sequence).